This passage covers 27 T cell receptor beta chains from one sample sequenced in a study of T-cell reconstitution after alpha-beta-depleted transplantation in children. Library preparation (for TCRbeta) was performed with unique molecular identifiers. One entry per CDR3 protein results from TCRdb running MiXCR on the PCR reads. The table has about 460,000 distinct CDR3 sequences, around 12% seen once. The sample consisted of PBMCs from the stem cell graft donor, taken from the stem cell graft. These receptors came from a human donor who donated a stem cell graft to a child with combined immunodeficiency.

The chain employs TRBV4-3 and TRBJ2-3; no reliable D call. The length of the CDR3 is 16 residues. Trimming took off 0 bases at V and 0 bases at J, with 10 bases between the two ends. Germline CDR1 and CDR2: LGHNA and YSLEER. CDR3 residues: CASSQEVRRSTDTQYF. The DNA for the CDR3 is TGCGCCAGCAGCCAAGAAGTTCGACGAAGCACAGATACGCAGTATTTT.

This clonotype was seen many times. Relative to the germline gene, one junction end is altered; a read error may explain this. The chain recombines TRBV12-3 or TRBV12-4 with TRBJ2-1, with 7 positions matching TRBD2. The length of the CDR3 is 11 residues. The CDR3 DNA is TGTGCCAGCAGCCTGAGCGGGGCTCGAATCTTC. Its protein product is CASSLSGARIF.

This chain joins TRBV29-1 and TRBJ2-3; maybe TRBD1 (5 bases). V was trimmed by 5 bases and J by 0 bases, leaving 21 bases between them. Germline V gene lookup returns CDR1 SQVTM and CDR2 ANQGSEA. This CDR3 is built from 17 residues. CDR3 DNA: TGCAGCGTTTGGGGCTTTCGAGCAAAACCTAGCACAGATACGCAGTATTTT. It specifies CSVWGFRAKPSTDTQYF.

In its sample, this clonotype was seen many times. The CDR3 DNA follows: TGCAGTGCTAGACATCCGGGACAGTCCTACAATGAGCAGTTCTTC. It specifies CSARHPGQSYNEQFF. This rearrangement joins TRBV20-1 to TRBJ2-1; TRBD1 matches 7 bases. The germline gives CDR1 DFQATT, CDR2 SNEGSKA (reference sequence). The CDR3 runs to 15 residues. V lost 2 bases and J lost 1; bases outside the gene matches: 5.

The chain links TRBV5-6 to TRBJ1-2; a weak D match, TRBD1 (6 bases). The CDR3 spans 14 residues. From germline, CDR1 is SGHDT and CDR2 YYEEEE. V was cut by 7 bases and J by 2 bases, with 15 bases left in between. CDR3 in amino acids: CASWADRINYGYTF. The DNA of the CDR3 is TGTGCCAGCTGGGCCGACAGGATCAACTATGGCTACACCTTC.

This clonotype was recorded at least ten times. The CDR3 protein is CATSPRGGQGPEAFF. The CDR3 nucleotides are TGTGCCACCAGCCCCCGGGGCGGACAGGGGCCTGAAGCTTTCTTT. J is TRBJ1-1 and V is TRBV15; 9 nucleotides align to TRBD1. J gave up 6 bases and V 5 bases, and 10 bases lay outside the gene matches. Germline CDR1 is LNHNV and CDR2 is YYDKDF (reference sequence). This CDR3 region has 15 residues.

The chain carries TRBV12-3 or TRBV12-4 and TRBJ1-1; D ambiguous. Trimming removed 7 bases at V and 0 bases at J, with 12 bases between. CDR3 length: 14 amino acids. The CDR3 reads CASTLVPLNTEAFF. CDR3 sequence (DNA): TGTGCCAGCACCTTGGTACCTCTGAACACTGAAGCTTTCTTT.

This clonotype came up a few times. The chain links TRBV9 to TRBJ2-1; no firm D call. The germline CDR1 and CDR2 sequences are SGDLS and YYNGEE. The CDR3 length is 11 residues. V lost 8 bases to trimming and J lost 5 bases, with 8 bases between them. CDR3 residues: CARRTDNEQFF. As DNA, the CDR3 is TGTGCCAGACGAACAGACAATGAGCAGTTCTTC.

This clonotype was picked up many times. The chain uses TRBV4-3 and TRBJ2-7; a weak D match, TRBD2 (5 bases). The V gene lost 1 base and the J gene lost 3 bases, with 16 bases spanning the gap. The CDR3 sequence is 16 residues long. Germline values: CDR1 LGHNA, CDR2 YSLEER. The CDR3 DNA sequence: TGCGCCAGCAGCCAAGGGTCCGGGGATAAGGACTACGAGCAGTACTTC. It translates to CASSQGSGDKDYEQYF.

This clonotype turned up a few times. This chain links TRBV12-3 or TRBV12-4 with TRBJ1-2; weak D call: TRBD1 (6 bases). The CDR3 totals 12 residues. Trimming removed 7 bases from V and 7 bases from J, with 13 bases in between. The CDR3 DNA reads as TGTGCCAGCACCGAAAGGGGGTTTGGCTACACCTTC. Protein: CASTERGFGYTF.

This clonotype showed up many times. V usage is TRBV9 and J usage is TRBJ2-7; D is tentatively TRBD1 or TRBD2 (5 bases each). Trimming took 1 base from V and 3 from J, leaving 14 bases between them. The germline V gene encodes CDR1 SGDLS and CDR2 YYNGEE. This CDR3 comprises 15 residues. This CDR3 reads CASSVSTGPNYEQYF. The CDR3 coding sequence is TGTGCCAGCAGCGTATCAACGGGACCGAACTACGAGCAGTACTTC.

The CDR3: CASSQGQGFHEQYF. CDR3 DNA: TGTGCCAGCAGTCAGGGACAGGGGTTCCACGAGCAGTACTTC. The genes are TRBV2 and TRBJ2-7; 10 bases are shared with TRBD1. The V gene end was trimmed by 5 bases and the J gene end by 5 bases; junction bases not matched to a gene: 6. The CDR3 is 14 residues long. Germline CDR1 SNHLY, CDR2 FYNNEI.

The chain couples TRBV7-2 to TRBJ1-3, with no clear D. Germline V lookup: CDR1 SGHTA, CDR2 FQGNSA. Trimming left V 1 base short and J 8 bases short, with 3 bases between. The CDR3 covers 11 residues. CDR3 coding DNA: TGTGCCAGCAGCTTAGGATACACCATATATTTT. It specifies CASSLGYTIYF.

Many counts were recorded for this clonotype. This sequence joins TRBV20-1 and TRBJ2-3; no clear D. The germline V and J ends were trimmed by 6 bases and 0 bases, with 19 bases remaining between them. The germline V gene has CDR1 DFQATT and CDR2 SNEGSKA (reference sequence). The CDR3 length is 16 residues. CDR3 sequence reads: CSAPQYNTRSTDTQYF. In nucleotides, the CDR3 is TGCAGTGCCCCTCAGTATAACACGAGGAGCACAGATACGCAGTATTTT.

This clonotype was recorded many times. The J gene is TRBJ2-1, the V gene TRBV2, with 8 bases matching TRBD2. J lost 3 bases, V lost 7 bases, and 8 bases had no gene match. This CDR3 spans 15 amino acids. Germline V gene lookup returns CDR1 SNHLY and CDR2 FYNNEI. The chain's CDR3 is CASKRETRDYNEQFF. DNA of the CDR3: TGTGCCAGCAAGCGGGAGACTAGAGACTACAATGAGCAGTTCTTC.

A few counts support this clonotype. A read error may account for a junction end that differs from germline. The chain recombines TRBV6-5 with TRBJ2-4; TRBD2 might be the D (5 bases). CDR1 and CDR2 (germline): MNHEY, SVGAGI. This CDR3 comprises 17 residues. CDR3 protein: CAISSSEVYLAKNIQYF. The CDR3 coding sequence is TGTGCCATCAGTTCCTCGGAGGTGTATCTAGCCAAAAACATTCAGTACTTC.

The V call is TRBV12-3 or TRBV12-4, the J call TRBJ2-3; 7 bases fit TRBD2. V lost 2 bases and J lost 11; bases outside the gene matches: 7. The CDR3 is 13 amino acids. The CDR3 spells CASSLNGVAGQYF. Written as DNA, the CDR3 is TGTGCCAGCAGTTTAAATGGTGTAGCGGGGCAGTATTTT.

Many counts were recorded for this clonotype. V and J are TRBV5-1 and TRBJ2-5, with D tentatively TRBD2 (6 bases). V was cut by 7 bases and J by 1 base, with 17 bases left in between. Germline V CDR1 and CDR2: SGHRS, YFSETQ. This CDR3 is built from 15 residues. The CDR3 reads CASVGRGGFQETQYF. As DNA, the CDR3 is TGCGCCAGCGTCGGGCGGGGAGGCTTCCAAGAGACCCAGTACTTC.

This clonotype was seen at least ten times. The chain links TRBV12-3 or TRBV12-4 to TRBJ2-4; no firm D call. The CDR3 contains 16 residues. Trimming left V 6 bases short and J 1 base short, with 16 bases between. The CDR3 nucleotides are TGTGCCAGCAGCCAAGTAGTGGCGAGGGCCAAAAACATTCAGTACTTC. Protein product: CASSQVVARAKNIQYF.

The sample holds a few counts of this clonotype. The genes are TRBV5-1 and TRBJ2-4; D unresolved. The ends were cut back, 1 base at V and 1 base at J, with 12 bases in the middle. The germline V gene encodes CDR1 SGHRS and CDR2 YFSETQ. This CDR3 spans 16 amino acids. CDR3 DNA: TGCGCCAGCAGCTTGAATACAGACGGTGCCAAAAACATTCAGTACTTC. Residues: CASSLNTDGAKNIQYF.

This clonotype was recorded at least ten times. The rearrangement uses TRBV12-3 or TRBV12-4 and TRBJ2-2; either TRBD1 or TRBD2 may fit D (5 bases each). The CDR3 runs to 15 residues. The V end was cut by 6 bases, the J end by 6 bases, with 17 bases between. The CDR3 region is CASSFPGRPSGELFF. The CDR3 DNA is TGTGCCAGCAGCTTTCCGGGACGACCTTCCGGGGAGCTGTTTTTT.

The chain recombines TRBV4-1 with TRBJ2-3, with TRBD2 as a possible D gene (6 bases). CDR1 is MGHRA, CDR2 YSYEKL, per germline. This CDR3 contains 14 residues. With 4 bases removed from V and 6 bases from J, the gap between germline ends came to 14 bases. CDR3 nucleotides: TGCGCCAGCAGCCTGGTACTTGGGGGGGATACGCAGTATTTT. Translating it yields CASSLVLGGDTQYF.

This clonotype came up many times. The chain joins TRBV5-1 to TRBJ2-3, with unresolved D. V was cut by 0 bases and J by 5 bases, with 19 bases left in between. The CDR3 loop spans 17 amino acids. The germline gives CDR1 SGHRS, CDR2 YFSETQ. The CDR3 nucleotides read TGCGCCAGCAGCTTGGAGCGTTTAGGCCTCTTGGAAGATACGCAGTATTTT. Translated, it gives CASSLERLGLLEDTQYF.

This clonotype was detected only a few times. J is TRBJ2-3 and V is TRBV12-3 or TRBV12-4; TRBD2 aligns across 9 bases. V lost 5 bases to trimming and J lost 5 bases; unmatched junction nucleotides: 5. The CDR3 extends over 14 amino acids. The CDR3 protein is CASSTGTSQDTQYF. The CDR3 DNA reads TGTGCCAGCAGTACCGGGACTAGCCAAGATACGCAGTATTTT.

V and J are TRBV4-1 and TRBJ1-2, with D maybe TRBD1 (5 bases). The CDR3 is 13 residues long. V lost 2 bases and J lost 4, with 8 bases in between. The germline CDR1 and CDR2 sequences are MGHRA and YSYEKL. The CDR3 here is CASSQRTSYGYTF. The CDR3, as DNA: TGCGCCAGCAGCCAAAGGACAAGCTATGGCTACACCTTC.

The chain is built from TRBV29-1 and TRBJ2-4, with D maybe TRBD1 (5 bases). The CDR3 runs to 12 residues. CDR1 is SQVTM, CDR2 ANQGSEA, per germline. Trimming shortened V by 4 bases and J by 8 bases, and 12 bases separated the two germline ends. The CDR3 loop is CSVGQQSHIQYF. DNA for the CDR3: TGCAGCGTTGGACAGCAATCACACATTCAGTACTTC.

This clonotype has more than one count but fewer than ten. The chain uses TRBV6-1 and TRBJ1-4, with D possibly matching TRBD1 (6 bases). The ends were cut back, 2 bases at V and 8 bases at J, with 21 bases in the middle. The CDR3 has 17 residues. Germline V gene sequence: CDR1 MNHNS, CDR2 SASEGT. The DNA of the CDR3 is TGTGCCAGCAGTGAAAGATATGGGACAATCCTTCGGGAAAAACTGTTTTTT. This translates into CASSERYGTILREKLFF.